The 15 T cell receptor beta chains below all came from one sample that was sequenced in a study of blood T cell repertoires in COVID-19. Profiling relied on immunoSEQ multiplex PCR, and the TCRdb table lists in-frame clones only, not all of them. This sample has 150,000 to 200,000 clones, with around nine tenths found just once. Sequenced sample: peripheral blood. The source is a woman in her 70s with COVID-19, enrolled during active disease.

The chain recombines TRBV5-1 with TRBJ2-5; possibly TRBD1 for D (6 bases). Trimming took off 4 bases at V and 2 bases at J, with 12 bases between the two ends. There are 14 residues in the CDR3. Germline lookup yields CDR1 SGHRS and CDR2 YFSETQ. CDR3 loop: CASSTGLKQETQYF. Written as DNA, the CDR3 is TGCGCCAGCAGCACAGGGTTGAAGCAAGAGACCCAGTACTTC.

The chain uses TRBV7-3 and TRBJ1-1, with TRBD1 as a possible D gene (5 bases). The germline V and J ends were trimmed by 3 bases and 8 bases, with 10 bases remaining between them. CDR1 SGHTA and CDR2 FQGTGA come from the germline V gene. There are 12 residues in the CDR3. The CDR3 loop reads CASSFPGGEAFF. CDR3 DNA sequence: TGTGCCAGCAGCTTCCCCGGGGGGGAAGCTTTCTTT.

There are a few counts of this clone. The gene calls are TRBV11-2 and TRBJ1-1, with D unclear. V lost 4 bases, J lost 2 bases, and 11 bases lay in between. The CDR3 covers 14 residues. Germline V gene sequence: CDR1 SGHAT, CDR2 FQNNGV. The CDR3 nucleotides are TGTGCCAGCAGCTCCGGAGTCACTAACACTGAAGCTTTCTTT. Its translation is CASSSGVTNTEAFF. Full variable domain (rest looked up from reference TRBV11-2 and TRBJ1-1): EAGVAQSPRYKIIEKRQSVAFWCNPISGHATLYWYQQILGQGPKLLIQFQNNGVVDDSQLPKDRFSAERLKGVDSTLKIQPAKLEDSAVYLCASSSGVTNTEAFFGQGTRLTVV.

The chain joins TRBV27 to TRBJ2-5, with 7 positions matching TRBD1. Per germline, CDR1 MNHEY and CDR2 SMNVEV (reference sequence). The trim removed 3 bases at V and 5 bases at J, leaving 12 bases unmatched. The CDR3 has 16 residues. CDR3 nucleotides: TGTGCCAGCAGTTTTTATGACACAGGGGCGTGGGAGACCCAGTACTTC. Translation: CASSFYDTGAWETQYF.

The J gene is TRBJ2-7, the V gene TRBV6-5; 8 bases match TRBD2. From germline, CDR1 is MNHEY and CDR2 SVGAGI. Unmatched junction bases numbered 3, after V lost 5 bases and J lost 0 bases. The CDR3 is made up of 14 amino acids. The CDR3 region is CASSLAGNSYEQYF. Here the CDR3 DNA reads TGTGCCAGCAGTCTAGCGGGCAACTCCTACGAGCAGTACTTC.

V gene TRBV7-2 combines with J gene TRBJ2-3, with no clear D. The V end lost 0 bases, the J end lost 2 bases, and 6 bases lay between the germline ends. The CDR3 is made up of 14 amino acids. CDR1 and CDR2 from the germline V gene are SGHTA and FQGNSA. The CDR3 nucleotides read TGTGCCAGCAGCTTAGCACAGCACACAGATACGCAGTATTTT. It codes for CASSLAQHTDTQYF.

The chain joins TRBV2 to TRBJ2-2; D possibly corresponds to TRBD1 (6 bases). CDR3 length equals 13 residues. The ends were cut back, 6 bases at V and 2 bases at J, with 7 bases in the middle. Germline assignment: CDR1 SNHLY and CDR2 FYNNEI. The CDR3 reads CASRGQNTGELFF. CDR3 sequence (DNA): TGTGCCAGCAGGGGACAAAACACCGGGGAGCTGTTTTTT.

The chain employs TRBV19 and TRBJ2-7; D is possibly TRBD1 (6 bases). The V gene lost 4 bases and the J gene lost 2 bases, with 12 bases spanning the gap. Germline CDR1 reads LNHDA; CDR2 reads SQIVND (reference sequence). This CDR3 has 14 residues. CDR3 in amino acids: CASSKGRGTYEQYF. DNA for the CDR3: TGTGCCAGTAGTAAGGGCAGGGGTACCTACGAGCAGTACTTC.

The chain links TRBV2 to TRBJ1-1; 8 bases agree with TRBD1. CDR3 length: 15 amino acids. V trimming: 5 bases; J trimming: 1 base; junction bases outside the gene matches: 6. Germline V gene lookup returns CDR1 SNHLY and CDR2 FYNNEI. CDR3 coding DNA: TGTGCCAGCAGTCAACAGGGGGTTTCGAACACTGAAGCTTTCTTT. Its translation: CASSQQGVSNTEAFF.

This CDR3 reads CASSPGRDGYTF. The CDR3 DNA follows: TGTGCCAGCTCGCCAGGGAGGGATGGCTACACCTTC. The rearrangement joins TRBV18 to TRBJ1-2; tentative D call: TRBD1 (5 bases). Looked up from germline, CDR1 is KGHSH and CDR2 is LQKENI. Trimming pared 6 bases from V and 6 bases from J, leaving 11 bases between. The CDR3 has 12 residues.

This CDR3 reads CASSLLGTSGGETQYF. As DNA, the CDR3 is TGTGCCAGCAGCCTCCTAGGGACTAGCGGGGGGGAGACCCAGTACTTC. This chain connects TRBV7-3 to TRBJ2-5; TRBD2 aligns across 15 bases. The CDR3 covers 16 residues. Germline CDR1 and CDR2: SGHTA and FQGTGA. V dropped 5 bases and J dropped 5; count of bases not matched to a gene: 6. The whole variable domain, filled in from reference TRBV7-3 and TRBJ2-5, reads GAGVSQTPSNKVTEKGKYVELRCDPISGHTALYWYRQSLGQGPEFLIYFQGTGAADDSGLPNDRFFAVRPEGSVSTLKIQRTERGDSAVYLCASSLLGTSGGETQYFGPGTRLLVL.

The chain combines TRBV6-5 with TRBJ2-3; D possibly corresponds to TRBD1 (5 bases). Germline CDR1 MNHEY, CDR2 SVGAGI. CDR3 length: 15 amino acids. Trimming removed 2 bases from V and 2 bases from J, with 11 bases in between. The CDR3 loop is CASSYRTSDTDTQYF. Written as DNA, the CDR3 is TGTGCCAGCAGTTACCGGACAAGCGACACAGATACGCAGTATTTT.

The rearrangement links TRBV19 to TRBJ1-2; possibly TRBD1 for D (5 bases). Germline CDR1 reads LNHDA; CDR2 reads SQIVND (reference sequence). CDR3 length: 14 residues. V was shortened by 3 bases and J by 3 bases, with 11 bases between the two germline ends. The CDR3 nucleotides read TGTGCCAGTAGTATGGGGCGGGGCGACTATGGCTACACCTTC. This translates into CASSMGRGDYGYTF.

The CDR3 DNA reads as TGTGCCAGCAGTGATCGGACTAGAGCAGAGACCCAGTACTTC. This gives the protein CASSDRTRAETQYF. The chain has TRBV2 and TRBJ2-5, with 7 bases that match TRBD2. This CDR3 has 14 residues. Germline CDR1 is SNHLY and CDR2 is FYNNEI. The J segment lost 4 bases and the V segment lost 3 bases, leaving 5 bases of the junction unmatched.

The chain has TRBV19 and TRBJ2-1, with D possibly TRBD2 on 6 matching bases. This CDR3 contains 13 residues. Germline values: CDR1 LNHDA, CDR2 SQIVND (reference sequence). V was trimmed by 2 bases and J by 6 bases, leaving 8 bases between them. The chain's CDR3 is CASSISGSNEQFF. CDR3 DNA sequence: TGTGCCAGTAGTATAAGCGGGTCCAATGAGCAGTTCTTC.